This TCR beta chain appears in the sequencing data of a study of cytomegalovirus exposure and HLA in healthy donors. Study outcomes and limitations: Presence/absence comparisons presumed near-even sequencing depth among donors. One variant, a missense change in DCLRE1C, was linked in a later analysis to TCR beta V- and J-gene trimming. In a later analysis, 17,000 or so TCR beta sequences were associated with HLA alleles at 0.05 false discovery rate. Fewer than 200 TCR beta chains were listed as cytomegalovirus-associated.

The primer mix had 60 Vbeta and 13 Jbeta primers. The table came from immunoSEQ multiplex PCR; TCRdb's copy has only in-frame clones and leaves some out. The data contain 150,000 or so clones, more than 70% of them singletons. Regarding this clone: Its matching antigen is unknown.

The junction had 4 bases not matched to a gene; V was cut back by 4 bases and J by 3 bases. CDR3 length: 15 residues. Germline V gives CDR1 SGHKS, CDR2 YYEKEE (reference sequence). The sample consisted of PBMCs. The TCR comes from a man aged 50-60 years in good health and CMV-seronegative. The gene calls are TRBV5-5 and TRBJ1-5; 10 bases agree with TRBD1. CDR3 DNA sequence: TGTGCCAGCAGCGTGGACAGGGGGAACAATCAGCCCCAGCATTTT. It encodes CASSVDRGNNQPQHF.